The 15 T cell receptor beta chains listed next were all sequenced from one sample in a study of post-analysis software for immune sequencing data. Overall study findings and caveats: Several TRBV segments (TRBV5-6, TRBV5-1 and TRBV20-1 among them) occurred more frequently in patients than in controls.

TCR beta libraries were prepared from cDNA with unique molecular identifiers. TCRdb reprocessed the PCR reads with MiXCR, giving one entry per CDR3 protein. Of 650,000 to 900,000 distinct CDR3 sequences detected, more than 45% appear once; the ten largest clones hold 4.9%. These TCRs are of unknown antigen specificity. Sequenced material: blood. The receptors here all came from a girl aged 10 to 17 with multiple sclerosis.

This rearrangement joins TRBV12-3 or TRBV12-4 to TRBJ1-4; D is unclear. The CDR3 sequence is 14 residues long. V gave up 3 bases and J gave up 10 bases, with 15 bases separating them. CDR3 in DNA: TGTGCCAGCAGTTTGTCGGGGTTCGAAGGAAAACTGTTTTTT. Encoded protein: CASSLSGFEGKLFF.

The V gene is TRBV6-5, the J gene TRBJ2-5, with TRBD2 identical over 7 bases. Judging by the DNA end, TRBJ2-4 fits better; the J call may be wrong. Per germline, CDR1 MNHEY and CDR2 SVGAGI. The CDR3 totals 16 residues. Here the CDR3 reads CASSPRGGFPKNIQYF. CDR3 in DNA: TGTGCCAGCAGCCCAAGGGGAGGGTTCCCCAAAAACATTCAGTACTTC.

For the CDR3, the DNA is TGCAGTGCTAAGACCAGCGGACCACACAATGAGCAGTTCTTC. Its translation is CSAKTSGPHNEQFF. V usage is TRBV20-1 and J usage is TRBJ2-1, with D possibly TRBD2 on 5 matching bases. V dropped 4 bases and J dropped 5 bases, with 15 bases sitting between them. This CDR3 spans 14 amino acids. Germline-derived CDR1 and CDR2 are DFQATT and SNEGSKA (reference sequence).

This clonotype turned up a few times. The CDR3 DNA sequence: TGTGCCAGCAGTGAATTTCCCGGACAATTCTATGGCTACACCTTC. It is translated as CASSEFPGQFYGYTF. V and J are TRBV6-1 and TRBJ1-2; a possible D gene is TRBD1 (5 bases). V was trimmed by 2 bases and J by 4 bases, leaving 14 bases between them. The germline gives CDR1 MNHNS, CDR2 SASEGT. The CDR3 runs to 15 residues.

This clonotype was counted between two and nine times. This chain links TRBV20-1 with TRBJ2-1; D ambiguous. This CDR3 has 11 residues. V lost 2 bases to trimming and J lost 9 bases, with 8 bases between them. Germline-derived CDR1 and CDR2 are DFQATT and SNEGSKA (reference sequence). CDR3 region: CSARPQLEQFF. The CDR3 DNA reads as TGCAGTGCTAGACCCCAACTTGAGCAGTTCTTC.

This clonotype showed up many times. V and J are TRBV13 and TRBJ2-3; possibly TRBD2 for D (6 bases). The germline gives CDR1 PRHDT, CDR2 FYEKMQ (reference sequence). The length of the CDR3 is 14 residues. V lost 6 bases and J lost 3, with 13 bases in between. The CDR3 DNA sequence: TGTGCCAGCAGTCCTAGAGGGAGGACAGATACGCAGTATTTT. Residues: CASSPRGRTDTQYF. Complete variable domain (other parts from reference TRBV13 and TRBJ2-3): AAGVIQSPRHLIKEKRETATLKCYPIPRHDTVYWYQQGPGQDPQFLISFYEKMQSDKGSIPDRFSAQQFSDYHSELNMSSLELGDSALYFCASSPRGRTDTQYFGPGTRLTVL.

The DNA of the CDR3 is TGTGCCAGCAGCGAAGAGTCTAGCGGATTCTACGAGCAGTACTTC. It codes for CASSEESSGFYEQYF. This chain connects TRBV7-6 to TRBJ2-7; 7 bases match TRBD2. V lost 5 bases and J lost 3; bases outside the gene matches: 10. CDR1 and CDR2 from the germline V gene are SGHVS and FNYEAQ. This CDR3 is built from 15 residues.

The J gene is TRBJ2-4, the V gene TRBV5-5; 11 bases map to TRBD2. The CDR3 covers 13 residues. V lost 4 bases and J lost 15; bases outside the gene matches: 9. CDR1 and CDR2 from the germline V gene are SGHKS and YYEKEE (reference sequence). For the CDR3, the DNA is TGTGCCAGCAGCGAAGGGACTAGCGGTATTACGTACTTC. It yields the protein CASSEGTSGITYF.

The chain employs TRBV29-1 and TRBJ1-2; weak D call: TRBD1 (5 bases). Germline V gene data show CDR1 as SQVTM and CDR2 as ANQGSEA. This CDR3 has 11 residues. Trimming shortened V by 7 bases and J by 6 bases, and 12 bases separated the two germline ends. The CDR3 DNA is TGCAGCGCCGCCGGGGGGGATGGCTACACCTTC. Translation gives CSAAGGDGYTF.

The DNA for the CDR3 is TGTGCCAGCAGCCTTCGCGAGAGCGTAGAGGATACGCAGTATTTT. This sequence encodes CASSLRESVEDTQYF. The chain couples TRBV13 to TRBJ2-3; unclear D gene. This CDR3 is 15 amino acids long. CDR1 and CDR2 (germline): PRHDT, FYEKMQ (reference sequence). V was clipped by 5 bases and J by 6 bases, with 18 bases between them.

The V gene is TRBV27, the J gene TRBJ2-7, with 9 bases aligning to TRBD1. Looked up from germline, CDR1 is MNHEY and CDR2 is SMNVEV (reference sequence). The CDR3 contains 15 residues. With V trimmed by 5 bases and J by 4 bases, 9 bases remained unmatched. Here the CDR3 reads CASSPLTGGGYEQYF. Here the CDR3 DNA reads TGTGCCAGCAGTCCCTTAACAGGGGGCGGTTACGAGCAGTACTTC.

The gene calls are TRBV6-1 and TRBJ2-4, with D unresolved. The closer fit of TRBJ2-7 to the DNA end suggests the J call may be wrong. CDR3 length: 15 residues. Germline V CDR1 and CDR2: MNHNS, SASEGT. Here the CDR3 reads CASSQGRAPSYEQYF. The CDR3 DNA sequence: TGTGCCAGCAGTCAAGGACGCGCTCCTTCCTACGAGCAGTACTTC.

This chain uses TRBV7-9 with TRBJ2-7; TRBD1 might be the D (6 bases). CDR1 and CDR2 (germline): SEHNR, FQNEAQ (reference sequence). The CDR3 contains 16 residues. V shed 1 base and J shed 2 bases, with 15 bases lying between them. For the CDR3, the DNA is TGTGCCAGCAGCTTAGGAGGGCAGGGGAGCCCCTACGAGCAGTACTTC. Its protein product is CASSLGGQGSPYEQYF.

At least ten counts were recorded for this clonotype. V usage is TRBV4-3 and J usage is TRBJ1-6; unclear D gene. The CDR3 spans 16 residues. The ends were cut back, 1 base at V and 6 bases at J, with 13 bases in the middle. Germline loops: CDR1 LGHNA, CDR2 YSLEER. CDR3 sequence: CASSQVLYSANSPLHF. DNA for the CDR3: TGCGCCAGCAGCCAAGTATTGTACAGCGCTAATTCACCCCTCCACTTT.

Worth noting for this clonotype: One end of the junction is discordant with germline, which a read error may explain. V and J are TRBV7-7 and TRBJ2-1; a possible D gene is TRBD2 (5 bases). Germline CDR1 reads SSHAT; CDR2 reads FNYEAQ (reference sequence). This CDR3 is 13 amino acids long. This CDR3 reads CASSFKRNNEQFF. In DNA, the CDR3 is TGTGCTAGCAGCTTTAAGCGGAACAATGAGCAGTTCTTC. Looking up the rest from reference TRBV7-7 and TRBJ2-1 gives the full variable domain: GAGVSQSPRYKVTKRGQDVTLRCDPISSHATLYWYQQALGQGPEFLTYFNYEAQPDKSGLPSDRFSAERPEGSISTLTIQRTEQRDSAMYRCASSFKRNNEQFFGPGTRLTVL.